Below are 32 T cell receptor beta chains sequenced from a single sample in a study of Graves' ophthalmopathy and Graves' hyperthyroidism. The authors amplified TCR beta CDR3 regions from RNA transcripts. RT-PCR was first run with HTBI primers, then multiplex PCR in a second round. MiXCR was run by TCRdb on the multiplex PCR reads, yielding one entry per CDR3 protein. The table includes 150,000 to 200,000 distinct CDR3 sequences, 30% to 45% detected once. The sequencing input was peripheral blood. Source of these receptors: a woman aged 40 to 50 with Graves' ophthalmopathy.

This clonotype was seen only a few times. The V gene is TRBV12-3 or TRBV12-4, the J gene TRBJ1-2, with a possible D match to TRBD1 (5 bases). Deletions cut 8 bases from V and 6 bases from J, with 19 bases between. This CDR3 comprises 14 residues. DNA of the CDR3: TGTGCCAGCGCCGAAGGCCTCCAGGGTCATGGCTACACCTTC. Amino acid sequence: CASAEGLQGHGYTF.

This clonotype was seen repeatedly, ten times or more. The chain couples TRBV10-1 to TRBJ2-7; D uncertain. The CDR3 has 13 residues. Trimming pared 11 bases from V and 3 bases from J, leaving 17 bases between. CDR1 is WNHNN and CDR2 is SYGVQD in the germline V gene (reference sequence). The CDR3 region has the DNA TGCGCCCCCTTACCTGGCAGAAACTACGAGCAGTACTTC. Encoded protein: CAPLPGRNYEQYF.

This clonotype was observed many times. V is TRBV10-2 and J is TRBJ1-2; 12 positions match TRBD1. Trimming took 4 bases from V and 8 from J; bases not matched to a gene: 2. CDR1 is WSHSY, CDR2 SAAADI, per germline. The CDR3 spans 13 residues. The CDR3 spells CASSGDRGQGYTF. CDR3 sequence (DNA): TGCGCCAGCAGTGGGGACAGGGGGCAAGGCTACACCTTC.

V gene TRBV6-2 or TRBV6-3 combines with J gene TRBJ1-1; D possibly corresponds to TRBD1 (6 bases). With 6 bases removed from V and 4 bases from J, the gap between germline ends came to 12 bases. Germline lookup yields CDR1 MNHEY and CDR2 SVGEGT. CDR3 size: 13 residues. The CDR3 coding sequence is TGTGCCAGCAGAAACAGGGTAGTCACTGAAGCTTTCTTT. Translation gives CASRNRVVTEAFF.

This clonotype has just a few counts. The limits of the CDR3 on the DNA are not certain, so only TCRdb's listed CDR3 is given. This chain uses TRBV6-5 with TRBJ1-6. The germline V gene has CDR1 MNHEY and CDR2 SVGAGI. The CDR3 length is 12 residues, termini included. This chain's CDR3 is CASSSSALALHF.

This clonotype occurred many times. This chain connects TRBV20-1 to TRBJ2-5; weak D call: TRBD1 (5 bases). The ends were cut back, 5 bases at V and 4 bases at J, with 17 bases in the middle. The CDR3 is made up of 14 amino acids. From germline, CDR1 is DFQATT and CDR2 SNEGSKA (reference sequence). Here the CDR3 reads CSASRGRAVETQYF. CDR3 DNA: TGCAGTGCTTCTCGTGGCAGGGCCGTAGAGACCCAGTACTTC.

This clonotype has ten or more counts. CDR3 DNA: TGTGCCAGCAGGGTGTCAGGGAACTATGGCTACACCTTC. Protein sequence: CASRVSGNYGYTF. The gene calls are TRBV6-1 and TRBJ1-2; a weak D match, TRBD1 (5 bases). Germline CDR1 and CDR2: MNHNS and SASEGT. The CDR3 consists of 13 residues. V shed 6 bases and J shed 2 bases, with 10 bases lying between them.

This clonotype was seen at least ten times. As DNA, the CDR3 is TGTGCCAGCAGTGAATCAGGCCACTACGAGCAGTACTTC. It codes for CASSESGHYEQYF. The chain carries TRBV6-1 and TRBJ2-7; the D is unclear. V was cut by 2 bases and J by 3 bases, with 8 bases left in between. This CDR3 comprises 13 residues. In germline, CDR1 is MNHNS, CDR2 SASEGT.

This clonotype was counted many times. Because it lacks the conserved phenylalanine or tryptophan at the end, this CDR3 is likely a read error. V usage is TRBV6-1 and J usage is TRBJ1-5, with 9 bases that match TRBD1. The CDR3 consists of 15 residues. The V and J ends lost 7 bases and 5 bases, in that order; junction bases with no gene match: 9. CDR1 and CDR2 (germline): MNHNS, SASEGT. The CDR3: CASTSGQGLYQPQHS. As DNA, the CDR3 is TGTGCCAGCACCTCCGGACAGGGGCTCTATCAGCCCCAGCATTCT.

The genes are TRBV19 and TRBJ1-1, with a tentative D call TRBD1 (6 bases). With 5 bases removed from V and 5 bases from J, the gap between germline ends came to 15 bases. The CDR3 runs 14 residues. The germline V gene encodes CDR1 LNHDA and CDR2 SQIVND (reference sequence). CDR3 DNA: TGTGCCAGTAGTGTACAGGGTTGGTGGACTGAAGCTTTCTTT. It specifies CASSVQGWWTEAFF. The full variable domain, in which reference TRBV19 and TRBJ1-1 provide the parts outside the CDR3, is DGGITQSPKYLFRKEGQNVTLSCEQNLNHDAMYWYRQDPGQGLRLIYYSQIVNDFQKGDIAEGYSVSREKKESFPLTVTSAQKNPTAFYLCASSVQGWWTEAFFGQGTRLTVV.

This clonotype was detected ten times or more. V usage is TRBV12-3 or TRBV12-4 and J usage is TRBJ1-5; weak D call: TRBD1 (6 bases). CDR3 length: 13 residues. Between the trimmed V and J ends, which lost 6 bases and 5 bases, there was a span of 11 bases. The chain's CDR3 is CASRSGAYQPQHF. In DNA form, the CDR3 reads TGTGCCAGCAGATCAGGGGCCTATCAGCCCCAGCATTTT.

V is TRBV12-3 or TRBV12-4 and J is TRBJ1-2, with D possibly being TRBD1 (6 bases). The CDR3 has 14 residues. V was clipped by 5 bases and J by 1 base, with 11 bases between them. This CDR3 is CASSGGAGNYGYTF. The CDR3 bases are TGTGCCAGCAGTGGGGGCGCGGGTAACTATGGCTACACCTTC.

The sample holds many counts of this clonotype. CDR3 nucleotides: TGTGCCAGCAGTTTTTTAACAGGGGTCGAGCAGTACTTC. Its translation: CASSFLTGVEQYF. The V gene is TRBV28, the J gene TRBJ2-7; 7 bases agree with TRBD1. The trim removed 3 bases at V and 6 bases at J, leaving 5 bases unmatched. Germline V CDR1 and CDR2: MDHEN, SYDVKM. This CDR3 has 13 amino acids. Supplemented by reference TRBV28 and TRBJ2-7, the full variable domain reads DVKVTQSSRYLVKRTGEKVFLECVQDMDHENMFWYRQDPGLGLRLIYFSYDVKMKEKGDIPEGYSVSREKKERFSLILESASTNQTSMYLCASSFLTGVEQYFGPGTRLTVT.

This chain's CDR3 is CASSLVGVTGELFF. CDR3 DNA: TGTGCCAGCAGTTTAGTGGGAGTCACCGGGGAGCTGTTTTTT. This chain links TRBV12-3 or TRBV12-4 with TRBJ2-2, with D perhaps TRBD2 (5 bases). Deletions cut 1 base from V and 4 bases from J, with 7 bases between. This CDR3 has 14 amino acids.

This clonotype was recorded at least ten times. This sequence joins TRBV7-3 and TRBJ2-6; D may be TRBD1 (6 bases). Germline loops: CDR1 SGHTA, CDR2 FQGTGA. The CDR3 is 17 amino acids. The V end lost 2 bases, the J end lost 4 bases, and 15 bases lay between the germline ends. The CDR3 reads CASSLGGGNSGANVLTF. CDR3 bases: TGTGCCAGCAGCTTAGGGGGCGGAAACTCGGGGGCCAACGTCCTGACTTTC.

This clonotype came up many times. The chain carries TRBV28 and TRBJ2-2; the match to TRBD2 covers 7 bases. The germline gives CDR1 MDHEN, CDR2 SYDVKM. The ends lost 6 bases at V and 4 bases at J; junction bases unmatched: 11. The CDR3 extends over 16 amino acids. The CDR3 bases are TGTGCCAGCAGGGCGCTGATTGGGGGGGTCACCGGGGAGCTGTTTTTT. Protein: CASRALIGGVTGELFF.

There are many counts of this clonotype. The rearrangement joins TRBV7-6 to TRBJ1-1, with 7 bases aligning to TRBD1. J was trimmed by 4 bases and V by 2 bases; bases with no gene match: 10. Germline-derived CDR1 and CDR2 are SGHVS and FNYEAQ. The CDR3 length is 16 residues. CDR3 DNA: TGTGCCAGCAGCTTAACCCTGGGACAGTCTACCACTGAAGCTTTCTTT. As protein: CASSLTLGQSTTEAFF.

This clonotype was detected many times. The chain employs TRBV5-1 and TRBJ2-7; 11 bases map to TRBD1. This CDR3 is 16 amino acids long. V lost 2 bases, J lost 4 bases, and 8 bases stayed unmatched. CDR1 and CDR2 from the germline V gene are SGHRS and YFSETQ. This chain's CDR3 is CASSLAMDRGQYEQYF. CDR3 nucleotides: TGCGCCAGCAGCTTAGCGATGGACAGGGGGCAATACGAGCAGTACTTC.

V gene TRBV2 combines with J gene TRBJ1-2, with D hard to call. Germline lookup yields CDR1 SNHLY and CDR2 FYNNEI. The length of the CDR3 is 13 residues. The ends were cut back, 6 bases at V and 2 bases at J, with 10 bases in the middle. The DNA of the CDR3 is TGTGCCAGCAGGCCGACTTTAAACTATGGCTACACCTTC. Amino acids: CASRPTLNYGYTF.

The J gene is TRBJ2-2, the V gene TRBV11-3; no clear D gene. V gave up 3 bases and J gave up 7 bases, with 9 bases separating them. This CDR3 region has 13 residues. Germline V gene lookup returns CDR1 SGHNT and CDR2 YENEEA. The CDR3 bases are TGTGCCAGCAGCTTCTTCAACGGCGGGGAGCTGTTTTTT. The encoded protein is CASSFFNGGELFF.

CDR3 loop: CSVEGLAGITYEQYF. CDR3 DNA: TGCAGCGTTGAAGGGCTAGCGGGGATTACCTACGAGCAGTACTTC. V is TRBV29-1 and J is TRBJ2-7; 9 positions match TRBD2. V gave up 1 base and J gave up 2 bases; unmatched junction bases: 6. CDR3 length: 15 amino acids. Per germline, CDR1 SQVTM and CDR2 ANQGSEA.

There are many counts of this clonotype. This chain uses TRBV28 with TRBJ1-5; D remains ambiguous. Germline V CDR1 and CDR2: MDHEN, SYDVKM. Trimming took 7 bases from V and 0 from J, leaving 10 bases between them. The CDR3 consists of 14 residues. The CDR3 region has the DNA TGTGCCAGCACGAAGAGAAATAGCAATCAGCCCCAGCATTTT. It specifies CASTKRNSNQPQHF.

This clonotype was observed a few times. The V and J genes are TRBV12-3 or TRBV12-4 and TRBJ1-2, with a weak D call TRBD1 (5 bases). V lost 5 bases, J lost 2 bases, and 15 bases lay in between. There are 15 residues in the CDR3. CDR3 region: CASSTTGTVNYGYTF. The CDR3, as DNA: TGTGCCAGCAGTACAACCGGGACCGTAAACTATGGCTACACCTTC.

In its sample, this clonotype was seen many times. The chain joins TRBV6-5 to TRBJ2-7; D uncertain. Germline loops: CDR1 MNHEY, CDR2 SVGAGI. CDR3 size: 11 residues. The V end lost 4 bases, the J end lost 4 bases, and 5 bases lay between the germline ends. The CDR3 sequence is CASSSIYEQYF. For the CDR3, the DNA is TGTGCCAGCAGTTCCATATACGAGCAGTACTTC.

In its sample, this clonotype was seen many times. V gene TRBV12-3 or TRBV12-4 combines with J gene TRBJ1-2; D possibly corresponds to TRBD1 (5 bases). The CDR3 is 13 amino acids. V was shortened by 0 bases and J by 8 bases, with 10 bases between the two germline ends. The CDR3 sequence: CASSLAGTPGYTF. CDR3 coding DNA: TGTGCCAGCAGTTTAGCCGGGACTCCGGGCTACACCTTC.

The V call is TRBV7-2, the J call TRBJ2-7, with D maybe TRBD2 (5 bases). The V gene's germline CDR1 is SGHTA and CDR2 FQGNSA. V was pared by 5 bases and J by 3 bases, with 17 bases between. The CDR3 extends over 15 amino acids. The CDR3 DNA sequence: TGTGCCAGCAGCCCTAGCAGGTCTACACACTACGAGCAGTACTTC. This codes for CASSPSRSTHYEQYF.

The chain joins TRBV6-1 to TRBJ2-5; 8 bases line up with TRBD2. This CDR3 is 15 amino acids long. Germline V CDR1 and CDR2: MNHNS, SASEGT. J lost 1 base, V lost 0 bases, and 1 base had no gene match. This CDR3 reads CASSEASGGQETQYF. CDR3 coding DNA: TGTGCCAGCAGTGAAGCCAGCGGGGGCCAAGAGACCCAGTACTTC.

This clonotype was seen many times. V is TRBV6-5 and J is TRBJ1-1; 7 bases are a match to TRBD1. V trimming: 5 bases; J trimming: 5 bases; junction bases outside the gene matches: 5. Per germline, CDR1 MNHEY and CDR2 SVGAGI. This CDR3 is built from 13 residues. The CDR3 here is CASSRQGDTEAFF. The CDR3 DNA reads TGTGCCAGCAGTCGACAGGGTGATACTGAAGCTTTCTTT.

Comment on this clonotype: Given the absence of the conserved phenylalanine or tryptophan at the CDR3 end, a read error is likely. No DNA is shown, since the ends of the CDR3 on it are uncertain; the CDR3 is the one TCRdb lists. The rearrangement links TRBV19 to TRBJ2-7; TRBD1 is the table's D call, not checked against the DNA. The CDR3 adds up to 8 amino acids, both ends counted. Germline V gene sequence: CDR1 LNHDA, CDR2 SQIVND (reference sequence). CDR3 amino acids: CASSSADR.

V is TRBV20-1 and J is TRBJ1-2; 7 positions match TRBD1. The CDR3 consists of 13 residues. Germline values: CDR1 DFQATT, CDR2 SNEGSKA (reference sequence). V shed 7 bases and J 4 bases; nucleotides not matched to a gene: 9. CDR3 bases: TGCAGTGTCACGACGACAGGGTCCTATGGCTACACCTTC. It translates to CSVTTTGSYGYTF.

This clonotype has a count of ten or more. This chain connects TRBV6-2 or TRBV6-3 to TRBJ1-5; no firm D call. Deletions cut 4 bases from V and 3 bases from J, with 13 bases between. Germline V gene sequence: CDR1 MNHEY, CDR2 SVGEGT. The CDR3 runs to 15 residues. CDR3 residues: CASSSNRHVNQPQHF. In DNA, the CDR3 is TGTGCCAGCAGTTCCAACAGACATGTCAATCAGCCCCAGCATTTT.

V is TRBV7-9 and J is TRBJ2-7; the match to TRBD2 covers 9 bases. Trimming removed 6 bases from V and 7 bases from J; junction bases left unmatched: 13. The CDR3 spans 15 residues. Germline CDR1 and CDR2: SEHNR and FQNEAQ (reference sequence). CDR3 in amino acids: CASSIVGGRAEEQYF. In DNA, the CDR3 is TGTGCCAGCAGTATAGTAGGCGGGAGGGCCGAGGAGCAGTACTTC.